This T cell receptor (beta chain) was identified in a study of blood T cell repertoires in COVID-19. The V and J ends lost 7 bases and 1 base, in that order; junction bases with no gene match: 8. The CDR3 loop spans 15 amino acids. Germline V gene lookup returns CDR1 SEHNR and CDR2 FQNEAQ (reference sequence). Produced via immunoSEQ multiplex PCR; TCRdb's table is partial and in-frame only. The table includes around 260,000 clones, roughly 90% detected once. This TCR derives from a woman in her twenties or thirties who had recovered from COVID-19. J is TRBJ1-1 and V is TRBV7-9; 8 bases align to TRBD1. The source material was PBMCs or T cells enriched from blood (not recorded which). CDR3 region: CASTRPGTGNTEAFF. The CDR3 DNA reads TGTGCCAGCACTCGGCCGGGGACAGGGAACACTGAAGCTTTCTTT. The whole variable domain, remainder taken from reference TRBV7-9 and TRBJ1-1, is DTGVSQNPRHKITKRGQNVTFRCDPISEHNRLYWYRQTLGQGPEFLTYFQNEAQLEKSRLLSDRFSAERPKGSFSTLEIQRTEQGDSAMYLCASTRPGTGNTEAFFGQGTRLTVV.